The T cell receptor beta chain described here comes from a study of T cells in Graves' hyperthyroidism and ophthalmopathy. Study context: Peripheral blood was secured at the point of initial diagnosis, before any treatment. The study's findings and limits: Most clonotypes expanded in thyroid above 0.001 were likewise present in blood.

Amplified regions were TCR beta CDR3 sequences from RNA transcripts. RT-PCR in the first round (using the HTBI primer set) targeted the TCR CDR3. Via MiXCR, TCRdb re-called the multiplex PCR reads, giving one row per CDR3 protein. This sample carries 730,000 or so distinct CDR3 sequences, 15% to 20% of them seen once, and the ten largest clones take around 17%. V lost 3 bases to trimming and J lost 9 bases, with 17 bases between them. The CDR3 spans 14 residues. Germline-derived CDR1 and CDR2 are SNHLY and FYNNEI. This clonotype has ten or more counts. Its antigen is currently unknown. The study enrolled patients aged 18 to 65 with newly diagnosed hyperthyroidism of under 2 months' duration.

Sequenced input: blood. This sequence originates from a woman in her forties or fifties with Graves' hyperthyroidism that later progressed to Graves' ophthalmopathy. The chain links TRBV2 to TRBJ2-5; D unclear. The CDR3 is CASSDSSASGAQYF. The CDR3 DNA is TGTGCCAGCAGTGATAGCAGCGCCTCTGGGGCCCAGTACTTC.